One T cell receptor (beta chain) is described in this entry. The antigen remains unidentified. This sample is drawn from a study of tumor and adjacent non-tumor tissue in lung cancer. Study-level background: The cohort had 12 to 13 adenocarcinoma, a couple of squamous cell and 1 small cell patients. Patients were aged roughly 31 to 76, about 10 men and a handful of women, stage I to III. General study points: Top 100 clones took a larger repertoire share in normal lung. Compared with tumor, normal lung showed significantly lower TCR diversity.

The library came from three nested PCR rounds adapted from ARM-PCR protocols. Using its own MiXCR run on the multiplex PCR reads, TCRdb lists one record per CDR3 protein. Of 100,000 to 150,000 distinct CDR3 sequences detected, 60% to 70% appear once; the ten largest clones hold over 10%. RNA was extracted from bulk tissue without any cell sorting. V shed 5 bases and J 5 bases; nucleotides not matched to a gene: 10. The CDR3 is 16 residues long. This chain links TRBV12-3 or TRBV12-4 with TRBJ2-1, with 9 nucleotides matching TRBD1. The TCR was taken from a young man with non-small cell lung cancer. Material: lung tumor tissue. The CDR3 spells CASSPSTGGGNNEQFF. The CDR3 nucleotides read TGTGCCAGCAGTCCCTCAACAGGGGGCGGAAACAATGAGCAGTTCTTC.